The clone carrying this TCR beta chain ranks as medium-sized. What it recognizes is unknown. This specimen comes from a study of vaccination and CD4 T cells after COVID-19. Germline V CDR1 and CDR2: DFQATT, SNEGSKA (reference sequence). CDR3 size: 16 residues. V was trimmed by 6 bases and J by 7 bases, leaving 25 bases between them. The sample's treatment: approximately 9-day PBMC culture with coronavirus spike peptide pools or control peptides (ViraFEST assay). Sequencing of cultured CD4+ T cell DNA used the Oncomine TCR Beta short-read assay. TCRdb used MiXCR to reprocess the PCR reads, holding one entry per CDR3 protein. The sample has roughly 7,600 distinct CDR3 sequences; approximately 22% are singletons.

This material consisted of CD4+ T cells from blood, cultured in vitro, taken after SARS-CoV-2 vaccination. The gene calls are TRBV20-1 and TRBJ1-5; unclear D gene. The sequence was obtained from a human donor who had recovered from COVID-19. CDR3 amino acids: CSAPSARARFTQPQHF. DNA for the CDR3: TGCAGTGCCCCCTCTGCCCGGGCACGTTTTACCCAGCCCCAGCATTTT.